Below, 29 T cell receptor beta chains from the same sample are listed, as sequenced in a study of CD8 T cells in ankylosing spondylitis (dated by TCRdb to about 2017). The research as a whole found: Blood from ankylosing spondylitis patients appeared to be characterized by a TCR beta motif made up of under ten highly homologous amino acid variants.

No antigen is known for these receptors. Library preparation employed 5' RACE. The instrument given in TCRdb is Illumina HiSeq 2500. The public reads were reanalyzed by TCRdb: fastp trimming at Q25, MiXCR alignment, in-frame beta chains only. Rows merge per CDR3 protein into single entries with the most common DNA and genes. Present in this sample are some 840,000 distinct CDR3 sequences, around 11% of which were seen just once. Around 0.51% of the sample belongs to the ten largest clones. Sequenced input: blood, either unsorted or a sorted T cell fraction (not recorded which). The source of these receptors is a male donor with ankylosing spondylitis.

The J gene is TRBJ2-3, the V gene TRBV7-9, with 7 bases lining up with TRBD2. The CDR3 sequence is 17 residues long. Germline CDR1 is SEHNR and CDR2 is FQNEAQ (reference sequence). V dropped 0 bases and J dropped 2; count of bases not matched to a gene: 8. The CDR3 reads CASSLAHWEGNTDTQYF. The CDR3 coding sequence is TGTGCCAGCAGCTTAGCACACTGGGAGGGAAACACAGATACGCAGTATTTT.

The sample holds many counts of this clonotype. The rearrangement uses TRBV29-1 and TRBJ2-1; no clear D gene. From germline, CDR1 is SQVTM and CDR2 ANQGSEA. The CDR3 has 13 residues. Trimming cost V 3 bases and J 4 bases, with 10 bases left between them. The CDR3 nucleotides read TGCAGCGTTGACCCCCTAGGTTACAATGAGCAGTTCTTC. This codes for CSVDPLGYNEQFF.

This clonotype was found a few times. The V and J genes are TRBV29-1 and TRBJ1-1, with 7 bases identical to TRBD1. V was clipped by 4 bases and J by 5 bases; unmatched bases: 10. Germline V lookup: CDR1 SQVTM, CDR2 ANQGSEA. The CDR3 is 14 amino acids. The CDR3 sequence: CSVVPGGLVTEAFF. CDR3 coding DNA: TGCAGCGTTGTTCCAGGGGGATTGGTGACTGAAGCTTTCTTT.

This clonotype turned up a few times. The chain links TRBV4-2 to TRBJ1-4; 8 bases align to TRBD1. The CDR3 contains 15 residues. V was clipped by 4 bases and J by 8 bases; unmatched bases: 9. Looked up from germline, CDR1 is LGHNA and CDR2 is YNFKEQ. CDR3 region: CASSRGQGVREKLFF. In nucleotides, the CDR3 is TGTGCCAGCAGCCGAGGACAGGGTGTGCGGGAAAAACTGTTTTTT.

This clonotype was detected many times. The chain recombines TRBV24-1 with TRBJ2-2; 12 bases are shared with TRBD2. CDR3 length: 16 amino acids. Unmatched junction bases numbered 4, after V lost 3 bases and J lost 6 bases. Germline V gives CDR1 KGHDR, CDR2 SFDVKD. For the CDR3, the DNA is TGTGCCACCAGTGATACGACTAGCGGGAGAGCCGGGGAGCTGTTTTTT. It translates to CATSDTTSGRAGELFF.

This clonotype came up a few times. The J gene is TRBJ2-3, the V gene TRBV7-3; D is ambiguous. Trimming left V 4 bases short and J 5 bases short, with 13 bases between. CDR1 SGHTA and CDR2 FQGTGA come from the germline V gene. This CDR3 has 14 residues. This CDR3 reads CASSSNRGGDTQYF. Here the CDR3 DNA reads TGTGCCAGCAGCTCAAACCGAGGTGGAGATACGCAGTATTTT.

This clonotype was seen a handful of times. This chain uses TRBV4-2 with TRBJ2-5; TRBD2 is a possible D gene (6 bases). Germline loops: CDR1 LGHNA, CDR2 YNFKEQ. The V end lost 3 bases, the J end lost 2 bases, and 13 bases lay between the germline ends. The CDR3 length is 15 residues. The CDR3 DNA is TGTGCCAGCAGCCACAGCGGGTGGGCTCAAGAGACCCAGTACTTC. This codes for CASSHSGWAQETQYF.

This clonotype was found a few times. The gene calls are TRBV7-8 and TRBJ2-6; D is undetermined. CDR3 length: 14 residues. Trimming took off 5 bases at V and 4 bases at J, with 9 bases between the two ends. CDR1 and CDR2 (germline): SGHVS, FQNEAQ. The CDR3 is CASSVEAGANVLTF. CDR3 coding DNA: TGTGCCAGCAGCGTAGAGGCCGGGGCCAACGTCCTGACTTTC.

The chain is built from TRBV14 and TRBJ2-1; D is perhaps TRBD2 (5 bases). This CDR3 has 15 amino acids. Trimming removed 3 bases from V and 7 bases from J, with 16 bases in between. In germline, CDR1 is SGHDN, CDR2 FVKESK. The CDR3 DNA follows: TGTGCCAGCAGCCAGAAGACTAAAGGCGGGAATGAGCAGTTCTTC. It specifies CASSQKTKGGNEQFF.

The chain carries TRBV19 and TRBJ1-2; D not certain. CDR3 length: 15 amino acids. The V end was cut by 8 bases, the J end by 8 bases, with 24 bases between. From germline, CDR1 is LNHDA and CDR2 SQIVND (reference sequence). The CDR3 region has the DNA TGTGCCAGTCAACCCCTGGGAGAGGGCCCAGGAGGCTACACCTTC. This translates into CASQPLGEGPGGYTF.

V and J are TRBV20-1 and TRBJ2-3; no firm D call. Germline loops: CDR1 DFQATT, CDR2 SNEGSKA (reference sequence). The CDR3 runs to 12 residues. Trimming took 6 bases from V and 9 from J, leaving 16 bases between them. The DNA of the CDR3 is TGCAGTGCACCACAGTTGGGCGGAACGCAGTATTTT. It codes for CSAPQLGGTQYF.

This clonotype has at least ten counts. This sequence joins TRBV10-3 and TRBJ2-1; D not certain. Per the germline V gene, CDR1 is ENHRY and CDR2 is SYGVKD. With 8 bases removed from V and 7 bases from J, the gap between germline ends came to 9 bases. The CDR3 is 11 residues long. The CDR3 loop is CAIAAVNEQFF. DNA for the CDR3: TGTGCCATCGCCGCGGTAAATGAGCAGTTCTTC.

The rearrangement uses TRBV7-2 and TRBJ1-5, with D possibly matching TRBD1 (5 bases). The germline V gene has CDR1 SGHTA and CDR2 FQGNSA. This CDR3 is 15 amino acids long. V was trimmed by 5 bases and J by 4 bases, leaving 15 bases between them. The CDR3, as DNA: TGTGCCAGCAGCCGCCAGGGTGCACTTAATCAGCCCCAGCATTTT. This codes for CASSRQGALNQPQHF.

This clonotype was observed a handful of times. The chain employs TRBV7-2 and TRBJ2-4, with a weak D call TRBD1 (5 bases). Per the germline V gene, CDR1 is SGHTA and CDR2 is FQGNSA. This CDR3 has 14 residues. V was trimmed by 2 bases and J by 8 bases, leaving 13 bases between them. CDR3 residues: CASSLNQGRDIQYF. CDR3 nucleotides: TGTGCCAGCAGCTTAAATCAGGGTCGGGACATTCAGTACTTC.

This clonotype was found a few times. The gene calls are TRBV20-1 and TRBJ2-3; 7 bases line up with TRBD2. The CDR3 extends over 14 amino acids. Germline loops: CDR1 DFQATT, CDR2 SNEGSKA (reference sequence). Trimming cost V 2 bases and J 4 bases; bases outside gene matches: 6. The CDR3 DNA sequence: TGCAGTGCTAGATTGGGAGGGGCACCAGATACGCAGTATTTT. This codes for CSARLGGAPDTQYF.

A few counts support this clonotype. V is TRBV19 and J is TRBJ1-2; D unclear. The CDR3 runs 16 residues. The germline gives CDR1 LNHDA, CDR2 SQIVND (reference sequence). The V end lost 2 bases, the J end lost 4 bases, and 17 bases lay between the germline ends. CDR3 protein: CASSILSGRSGYGYTF. In nucleotides, the CDR3 is TGTGCCAGTAGTATACTATCGGGAAGGTCCGGCTATGGCTACACCTTC. Full variable domain (rest looked up from reference TRBV19 and TRBJ1-2): DGGITQSPKYLFRKEGQNVTLSCEQNLNHDAMYWYRQDPGQGLRLIYYSQIVNDFQKGDIAEGYSVSREKKESFPLTVTSAQKNPTAFYLCASSILSGRSGYGYTFGSGTRLTVV.

This clonotype was counted at least ten times. This chain links TRBV10-3 with TRBJ1-4; 7 bases agree with TRBD1. Germline CDR1 is ENHRY and CDR2 is SYGVKD. Unmatched junction bases numbered 9, after V lost 6 bases and J lost 8 bases. The CDR3 is made up of 14 amino acids. The CDR3 sequence is CAISSTGRYEKLFF. In DNA form, the CDR3 reads TGTGCCATCAGCTCGACAGGGAGGTACGAAAAACTGTTTTTT.

This clonotype showed up just a few times. The chain employs TRBV28 and TRBJ2-7; no firm D call. V was cut by 2 bases and J by 4 bases, with 9 bases left in between. The CDR3 totals 13 residues. Germline V gene lookup returns CDR1 MDHEN and CDR2 SYDVKM. For the CDR3, the DNA is TGTGCCAGCAGTTTAAGCGACGCGTACGAGCAGTACTTC. It translates to CASSLSDAYEQYF.

CDR3 region: CASSQWVGGSSYNEQFF. The CDR3 coding sequence is TGTGCCAGCAGCCAATGGGTAGGCGGGAGTTCCTACAATGAGCAGTTCTTC. V usage is TRBV4-2 and J usage is TRBJ2-1, with TRBD2 matching 7 bases. This CDR3 has 17 residues. Germline trimming cut 2 bases from V and 1 base from J; bases unmatched to any gene: 8. CDR1 is LGHNA, CDR2 YNFKEQ, per germline.

The V call is TRBV10-2, the J call TRBJ2-3; TRBD2 matches 9 bases. The germline gives CDR1 WSHSY, CDR2 SAAADI. Unmatched junction bases numbered 16, after V lost 7 bases and J lost 8 bases. CDR3 size: 16 residues. DNA of the CDR3: TGCGCCAGCAAAGAGCCCGCGGGAGGGCCCTTCAGTACGCAGTATTTT. Its translation: CASKEPAGGPFSTQYF.

This clonotype was recorded a few times. The chain recombines TRBV20-1 with TRBJ1-5, with D possibly matching TRBD1 (5 bases). The CDR3 has 12 amino acids. The germline CDR1 and CDR2 sequences are DFQATT and SNEGSKA (reference sequence). The germline V and J ends were trimmed by 5 bases and 6 bases, with 11 bases remaining between them. The CDR3 DNA is TGCAGTGCTCCAGGGATAGGTCAGCCCCAGCATTTT. This gives the protein CSAPGIGQPQHF.

CDR3 in DNA: TGTGCCATCAGTGAGTCGAGCAATCCTAGCACAGATACGCAGTATTTT. Encoded protein: CAISESSNPSTDTQYF. V and J are TRBV10-3 and TRBJ2-3; D is uncertain. Deletions cut 0 bases from V and 0 bases from J, with 10 bases between. CDR3 length: 16 amino acids. Looked up from germline, CDR1 is ENHRY and CDR2 is SYGVKD.

The V call is TRBV20-1, the J call TRBJ2-2; D tentatively reads TRBD1 or TRBD2 (5 bases each). The V gene lost 7 bases and the J gene lost 0 bases, with 21 bases spanning the gap. The CDR3 extends over 17 amino acids. Germline V lookup: CDR1 DFQATT, CDR2 SNEGSKA (reference sequence). For the CDR3, the DNA is TGCAGTGTTAGGGACCTTAGAGAGACAACGAACACCGGGGAGCTGTTTTTT. Residues: CSVRDLRETTNTGELFF.

This rearrangement joins TRBV7-3 to TRBJ2-2; D is ambiguous. From germline, CDR1 is SGHTA and CDR2 FQGTGA. CDR3 length equals 13 residues. V shed 8 bases and J shed 0 bases, with 7 bases lying between them. This CDR3 is CASQPPNTGELFF. The CDR3 DNA reads as TGTGCCAGCCAGCCGCCGAACACCGGGGAGCTGTTTTTT.

The genes are TRBV6-2 or TRBV6-3 and TRBJ2-1; perhaps TRBD2 as D (6 bases). The V gene lost 7 bases and the J gene lost 8 bases, with 21 bases spanning the gap. This CDR3 is built from 15 residues. CDR1 MNHEY and CDR2 SVGEGT come from the germline V gene. CDR3 sequence reads: CASMTWGDSPDEQFF. The CDR3 coding sequence is TGTGCCAGCATGACGTGGGGGGATTCCCCCGATGAGCAGTTCTTC.

This rearrangement joins TRBV4-3 to TRBJ2-1, with 8 positions matching TRBD1. The CDR3 is 17 amino acids. V lost 0 bases and J lost 3; bases outside the gene matches: 7. Germline CDR1 and CDR2: LGHNA and YSLEER. In DNA, the CDR3 is TGCGCCAGCAGCCAAGACGGGACAGGTGGAATCTACAATGAGCAGTTCTTC. This sequence encodes CASSQDGTGGIYNEQFF.

This clonotype showed up just a few times. J is TRBJ2-6 and V is TRBV10-3; 8 bases map to TRBD1. The germline gives CDR1 ENHRY, CDR2 SYGVKD. The CDR3 totals 17 residues. The ends lost 6 bases at V and 0 bases at J; junction bases unmatched: 7. The CDR3 region is CAIRGGQASSGANVLTF. Written as DNA, the CDR3 is TGTGCCATCAGAGGGGGACAGGCGAGCTCTGGGGCCAACGTCCTGACTTTC.

This clonotype was seen more than once but under ten times. V usage is TRBV18 and J usage is TRBJ2-1, with 11 positions matching TRBD2. The CDR3 contains 16 residues. With 3 bases clipped from V and 12 bases from J, the junction kept 13 bases outside the gene matches. Germline CDR1 is KGHSH and CDR2 is LQKENI. CDR3 protein: CASSPRETSGVLGQFF. The CDR3 region has the DNA TGTGCCAGCTCACCTAGAGAGACTAGCGGGGTGCTTGGGCAGTTCTTC. Full variable domain (remainder filled in from reference TRBV18 and TRBJ2-1): NAGVMQNPRHLVRRRGQEARLRCSPMKGHSHVYWYRQLPEEGLKFMVYLQKENIIDESGMPKERFSAEFPKEGPSILRIQQVVRGDSAAYFCASSPRETSGVLGQFFGPGTRLTVL.

This clonotype was counted at least ten times. The chain has TRBV7-9 and TRBJ1-2, with 10 bases aligning to TRBD1. The CDR3 is 12 residues long. Trimming took 5 bases from V and 8 from J; bases not matched to a gene: 2. Germline CDR1 and CDR2: SEHNR and FQNEAQ (reference sequence). The CDR3 nucleotides read TGTGCCAGCAGCGCGACAGGGGGCGGCTACACCTTC. This sequence encodes CASSATGGGYTF.